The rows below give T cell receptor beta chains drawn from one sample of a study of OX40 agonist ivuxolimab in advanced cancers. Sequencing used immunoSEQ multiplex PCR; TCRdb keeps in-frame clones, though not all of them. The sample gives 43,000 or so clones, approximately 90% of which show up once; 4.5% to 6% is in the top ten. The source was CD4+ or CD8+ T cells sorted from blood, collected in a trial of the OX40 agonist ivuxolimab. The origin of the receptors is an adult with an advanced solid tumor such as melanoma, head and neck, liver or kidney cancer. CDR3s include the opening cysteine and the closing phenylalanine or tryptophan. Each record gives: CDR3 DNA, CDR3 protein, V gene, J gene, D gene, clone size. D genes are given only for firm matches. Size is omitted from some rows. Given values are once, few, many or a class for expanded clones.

TGTGCCAGCAGTTCAAGCCCACACGGTCCCACTGAAGCTTTCTTT,CASSSSPHGPTEAFF,TRBV28,TRBJ1-1,.,.
TGCGCCAGCAGTCAATCTTACGAGACACGCTACCCCACCGGGGAGCTGTTTTTT,CASSQSYETRYPTGELFF,TRBV23-1,TRBJ2-2,.,.
TGTGCCAGCAGCTTAGTCGGCTACGAGCAGTACTTC,CASSLVGYEQYF,TRBV11-2,TRBJ2-7,.,.
TGTGTCAGCAGCGGGGGACTAGCGGGACTAGATACGCAGTATTTT,CVSSGGLAGLDTQYF,TRBV9,TRBJ2-3,TRBD2,.
TGTGCCAGCAACCTGGGACTAGCAGCAGAGACCCAGTACTTC,CASNLGLAAETQYF,TRBV5-4,TRBJ2-5,TRBD2,.
TGTGCCAGCAGCTTAGAGCGTGCCACGGAGCTGTTTTTT,CASSLERATELFF,TRBV11-2,TRBJ2-2,.,.
TGCAGCGTGGGCACGGGGACAGGGGAGCAGTACTTC,CSVGTGTGEQYF,TRBV29-1,TRBJ2-7,TRBD1,.
TGTGCCAGCAGTCGCCTAGCGGGAGGGACCTACGAGCAGTACTTC,CASSRLAGGTYEQYF,TRBV6-5,TRBJ2-7,TRBD2,.
TGTGCCAGCAGTTTGGCTAGCGGGAGTGTCTCCTACGAGCAGTACTTC,CASSLASGSVSYEQYF,TRBV28,TRBJ2-7,TRBD2,once
TGTGCCAGTAGTCTTGCATATAGCAATCAGCCCCAGCATTTT,CASSLAYSNQPQHF,TRBV19,TRBJ1-5,.,.
TGTGCCAGCAGTGCGGAGCGGGGGAACTACGAGCAGTACTTC,CASSAERGNYEQYF,TRBV2,TRBJ2-7,TRBD2,.
TGTGCCAGCAGTTTCCCCGGGACAAGGCGATCCCTCCACTTT,CASSFPGTRRSLHF,TRBV6-6,TRBJ1-6,.,.
TGTGCCAGCAGTTTACCCGGTCAGCTGAACACTGAAGCTTTCTTT,CASSLPGQLNTEAFF,TRBV28,TRBJ1-1,.,.
TGTGCCAGTAGTAACTATCCGGGACAGGGGTTCTACGAGCAGTACTTC,CASSNYPGQGFYEQYF,TRBV19,TRBJ2-7,TRBD1,.
TGTGCCAGCAGCTTAAAGGGGGGATCTTTGACAGATACGCAGTATTTT,CASSLKGGSLTDTQYF,TRBV7-3,TRBJ2-3,.,.
TGTGCCAGCAGCTTACTGACAGGGTCAGATACGCAGTATTTT,CASSLLTGSDTQYF,TRBV7-9,TRBJ2-3,TRBD1,once
TGTGCCAGCAGTAGCCTAACGGCCCAGTACTTC,CASSSLTAQYF,TRBV28,TRBJ2-5,.,.
TGTGCCAGCAGCCGAGGGGACTTCAGCCCCAAAAACATTCAGTACTTC,CASSRGDFSPKNIQYF,TRBV28,TRBJ2-4,.,.
TGTGCCAGCAGCTATCAGGGACAGGGTCTGATCAATGAGCAGTTCTTC,CASSYQGQGLINEQFF,TRBV7-9,TRBJ2-1,TRBD1,.
TGTGCCAGCAAAGAGGGGACAGGGGATCAGCCCCAGCATTTT,CASKEGTGDQPQHF,TRBV2,TRBJ1-5,TRBD1,.
TGTGCGAAAGGGGAGCGGAGTCTTAGCCTCTATGGCTACACCTTC,CAKGERSLSLYGYTF,TRBV6-4,TRBJ1-2,.,once
TGCGCCAGCAGCTTGGCTGCGGACGGTGAGCAGTTCTTC,CASSLAADGEQFF,TRBV5-1,TRBJ2-1,.,once
TGTGCCAGCAGCAAGAGGGACAACTCCTACGAGCAGTACTTC,CASSKRDNSYEQYF,TRBV7-9,TRBJ2-7,.,.
TGTGCCAGCAGTTCTCCGGGACTAGCGGGAGGATGGCAGTACTTC,CASSSPGLAGGWQYF,TRBV6-1,TRBJ2-7,TRBD2,.